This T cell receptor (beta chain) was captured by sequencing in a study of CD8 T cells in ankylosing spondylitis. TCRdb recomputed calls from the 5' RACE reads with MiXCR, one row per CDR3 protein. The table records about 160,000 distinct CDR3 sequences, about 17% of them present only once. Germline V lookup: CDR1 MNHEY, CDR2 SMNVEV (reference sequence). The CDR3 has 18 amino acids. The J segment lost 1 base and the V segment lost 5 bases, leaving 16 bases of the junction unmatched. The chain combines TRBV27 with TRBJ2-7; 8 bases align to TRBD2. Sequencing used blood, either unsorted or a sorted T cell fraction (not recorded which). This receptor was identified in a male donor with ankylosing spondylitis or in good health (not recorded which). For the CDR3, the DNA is TGTGCCAGCAGTCCCTTTACCGGGACTAGAAAACGATCCTACGAGCAGTACTTC. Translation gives CASSPFTGTRKRSYEQYF.